The present entry profiles one T cell receptor beta chain with its context. These data are taken from a study of a mutant IDH1 vaccine in newly diagnosed glioma. Study-wide context: Patients arrived already treated with radiotherapy, temozolomide, or both, most having had both.

Using immunoSEQ multiplex PCR, the repertoire was profiled, and TCRdb retains in-frame clones only, with some absent. This table holds under 90,000 clones, 75% to 85% found once. Germline assignment: CDR1 SGHNT and CDR2 YYREEE (reference sequence). This CDR3 region has 11 residues. V lost 3 bases to trimming and J lost 7 bases, with 6 bases between them. As to time point: baseline, week 1 (first vaccination visit). Treatment defined: pre-vaccination baseline after standard-of-care therapy. Here the sequenced sample was PBMCs, taken from a glioma patient treated with radiotherapy, temozolomide or both. The TCR was taken from a man aged 45 to 65 with glioma. This chain links TRBV5-4 with TRBJ2-3, with D hard to call. The CDR3: CASSYENTQYF. DNA for the CDR3: TGTGCCAGCAGCTATGAGAATACGCAGTATTTT.